Shown below are 3 T cell receptor beta chains from a single sample sequenced in a study of PD-L1 blockade in urothelial cancer. The method was immunoSEQ multiplex PCR; TCRdb's version includes in-frame clones alone and lacks a portion of them. The sample comprises 70,000 to 75,000 clones, 80% to 85% of which are singletons, and approximately 10% rests with the top ten. Time point: pretreatment peripheral blood. Source: PBMCs, taken around atezolizumab (anti-PD-L1) treatment. The source of these receptors is a woman in her 70s with urothelial cancer.

The chain uses TRBV15 and TRBJ1-1; tentatively, D is TRBD1 (6 bases). The length of the CDR3 is 13 residues. CDR1 is LNHNV, CDR2 YYDKDF, per germline (reference sequence). V lost 6 bases, J lost 3 bases, and 11 bases lay in between. The CDR3 region is CATREGEYTEAFF. Here the CDR3 DNA reads TGTGCCACCAGAGAGGGGGAATACACTGAAGCTTTCTTT.

The V call is TRBV19, the J call TRBJ1-5; D possibly corresponds to TRBD1 (5 bases). CDR1 is LNHDA and CDR2 is SQIVND in the germline V gene (reference sequence). Trimming left V 4 bases short and J 3 bases short, with 13 bases between. The CDR3 runs to 15 residues. The CDR3 DNA reads as TGTGCCAGTAGTACGGGGGTCAGGCACAATCAGCCCCAGCATTTT. Translating it yields CASSTGVRHNQPQHF.

This clone was counted a single time. This rearrangement joins TRBV9 to TRBJ2-1; 9 nucleotides match TRBD2. After removal of 0 bases from V and 0 bases from J, the junction contained 4 bases not matched to a gene. The CDR3 length is 17 residues. Germline V CDR1 and CDR2: SGDLS, YYNGEE. In nucleotides, the CDR3 is TGTGCCAGCAGCGTAGGTTCGACTAGCGGCTCCTACAATGAGCAGTTCTTC. Its translation is CASSVGSTSGSYNEQFF.